The rows below give T cell receptor beta chains drawn from one sample of a study of T cell repertoires in cytomegalovirus infection. TCRdb redid the calling of the reads with MiXCR, one entry per CDR3 protein. The table has around 170,000 distinct CDR3 sequences, 14% seen once. The specimen was PBMCs. Receptor source: a human donor in good health (CMV status not recorded). Some clones in this sample may be carry-over from other donors' samples. The CDR3 runs from the conserved cysteine through the conserved F or W. The D gene is left open where the match is weak. Size tells how often a clone was seen (once, few, many) or the class of an expanded clone, and some rows leave it out.

j_call: TRBJ1-3; d_call: -; v_call: TRBV7-6; clone_size: once; cdr3_aa: CASSLKKSSGNTIYF; cdr3_nt: TGTGCCAGCAGCTTAAAAAAGAGCTCTGGAAACACCATATATTTT
j_call: TRBJ2-3; d_call: -; v_call: TRBV4-1; clone_size: -; cdr3_aa: CASSQEGRVTQYF; cdr3_nt: TGCGCCAGCAGCCAAGAGGGGCGGGTTACGCAGTATTTT
j_call: TRBJ2-1; d_call: TRBD2; v_call: TRBV7-6; clone_size: many; cdr3_aa: CASSLGGGGNNEQFF; cdr3_nt: TGTGCCAGCAGCTTAGGGGGGGGAGGTAACAATGAGCAGTTCTTC
j_call: TRBJ2-1; d_call: -; v_call: TRBV7-2; clone_size: many; cdr3_aa: CASTRTGEQFF; cdr3_nt: TGTGCCAGCACTCGTACGGGTGAGCAGTTCTTC
j_call: TRBJ2-3; d_call: -; v_call: TRBV7-3; clone_size: once; cdr3_aa: CASSIGTGQGTDTQYF; cdr3_nt: TGTGCCAGCAGCATCGGCACGGGTCAGGGGACAGATACGCAGTATTTT
j_call: TRBJ2-1; d_call: TRBD2; v_call: TRBV6-6; clone_size: -; cdr3_aa: CASSYPTSGGREQFF; cdr3_nt: TGTGCCAGCAGTTACCCGACTAGCGGGGGCCGAGAGCAGTTCTTC
j_call: TRBJ2-7; d_call: TRBD2; v_call: TRBV6-6; clone_size: -; cdr3_aa: CASSYSGGEVYEQYF; cdr3_nt: TGTGCCAGCAGTTACTCTGGGGGGGAAGTCTACGAGCAGTACTTC
j_call: TRBJ1-1; d_call: -; v_call: TRBV28; clone_size: few; cdr3_aa: CASNDGGTEAFF; cdr3_nt: TGTGCCAGCAACGACGGCGGGACTGAAGCTTTCTTT
j_call: TRBJ1-2; d_call: -; v_call: TRBV7-9; clone_size: many; cdr3_aa: CASSPSRGHTGHGYTF; cdr3_nt: TGTGCCAGCAGCCCCAGTCGGGGTCACACGGGACATGGCTACACCTTC
j_call: TRBJ2-7; d_call: -; v_call: TRBV19; clone_size: many; cdr3_aa: CASSNTLGGEQYF; cdr3_nt: TGTGCCAGTAGTAACACCCTCGGGGGCGAGCAGTACTTC
j_call: TRBJ2-6; d_call: TRBD1; v_call: TRBV12-3/TRBV12-4; clone_size: -; cdr3_aa: CASSFLDRGLSGANVLTF; cdr3_nt: TGTGCCAGCAGTTTCTTGGACAGGGGGCTCTCTGGGGCCAACGTCCTGACTTTC
j_call: TRBJ1-5; d_call: -; v_call: TRBV7-2; clone_size: many; cdr3_aa: CASSLGRNQPQHF; cdr3_nt: TGTGCCAGCAGCTTAGGGCGCAATCAGCCCCAGCATTTT
j_call: TRBJ2-3; d_call: -; v_call: TRBV29-1; clone_size: few; cdr3_aa: CSVAGTDNSDTQYF; cdr3_nt: TGCAGCGTTGCAGGAACAGATAATTCAGATACGCAGTATTTT
j_call: TRBJ1-1; d_call: -; v_call: TRBV29-1; clone_size: few; cdr3_aa: CSVGAWGPEAFF; cdr3_nt: TGCAGCGTTGGTGCTTGGGGGCCTGAAGCTTTCTTT
j_call: TRBJ2-3; d_call: -; v_call: TRBV7-2; clone_size: many; cdr3_aa: CASSSRGDTQYF; cdr3_nt: TGTGCCAGCAGCTCCCGGGGAGATACGCAGTATTTT
j_call: TRBJ2-7; d_call: TRBD2; v_call: TRBV5-1; clone_size: few; cdr3_aa: CASSFQSSRGADSYEQYF; cdr3_nt: TGCGCCAGCAGCTTTCAGTCCTCGCGGGGGGCTGACTCCTACGAGCAGTACTTC
j_call: TRBJ2-1; d_call: -; v_call: TRBV7-7; clone_size: many; cdr3_aa: CASSPNGLNEQFF; cdr3_nt: TGTGCCAGCAGTCCGAACGGGCTCAATGAGCAGTTCTTC
j_call: TRBJ1-2; d_call: TRBD1; v_call: TRBV28; clone_size: few; cdr3_aa: CASSRGTGVIYGYTF; cdr3_nt: TGTGCCAGCAGTCGTGGGACAGGGGTTATCTATGGCTACACCTTC
j_call: TRBJ2-7; d_call: -; v_call: TRBV5-1; clone_size: -; cdr3_aa: CASSASVAYEQYF; cdr3_nt: TGCGCCAGCAGCGCATCAGTAGCCTACGAGCAGTACTTC
j_call: TRBJ1-1; d_call: TRBD1; v_call: TRBV5-1; clone_size: -; cdr3_aa: CASSDRGNAEAFF; cdr3_nt: TGCGCCAGCAGCGACAGGGGGAACGCTGAAGCTTTCTTT
j_call: TRBJ1-1; d_call: -; v_call: TRBV18; clone_size: few; cdr3_aa: CASSPPNPNTEAFF; cdr3_nt: TGTGCCAGCTCACCGCCTAACCCTAACACTGAAGCTTTCTTT
j_call: TRBJ2-7; d_call: -; v_call: TRBV14; clone_size: once; cdr3_aa: CASSQGKGPLYEQYF; cdr3_nt: TGTGCCAGCAGCCAAGGAAAAGGCCCCCTCTACGAGCAGTACTTC
j_call: TRBJ2-1; d_call: -; v_call: TRBV20-1; clone_size: -; cdr3_aa: CSATTQAGRSYNEQFF; cdr3_nt: TGCAGTGCTACAACCCAAGCGGGTCGCTCCTACAATGAGCAGTTCTTC
j_call: TRBJ2-7; d_call: -; v_call: TRBV11-2; clone_size: -; cdr3_aa: CASRIGTGNYEQYF; cdr3_nt: TGTGCCAGCAGAATCGGGACGGGGAACTACGAGCAGTACTTC
j_call: TRBJ2-1; d_call: TRBD2; v_call: TRBV29-1; clone_size: -; cdr3_aa: CSVGTSGLSYNEQFF; cdr3_nt: TGCAGCGTAGGGACTAGCGGTTTGTCCTACAATGAGCAGTTCTTC
j_call: TRBJ2-3; d_call: TRBD2; v_call: TRBV12-3/TRBV12-4; clone_size: many; cdr3_aa: CASSSEAGGTDTQYF; cdr3_nt: TGTGCCAGCAGTTCTGAAGCGGGAGGCACAGATACGCAGTATTTT
j_call: TRBJ2-3; d_call: -; v_call: TRBV28; clone_size: few; cdr3_aa: CASSPRKGGVGTDTQYF; cdr3_nt: TGTGCCAGCAGTCCCCGCAAGGGGGGAGTCGGAACAGATACGCAGTATTTT
j_call: TRBJ2-7; d_call: TRBD1; v_call: TRBV28; clone_size: -; cdr3_aa: CASSAGTGGFEQYF; cdr3_nt: TGTGCCAGCAGCGCCGGGACAGGGGGATTCGAGCAGTACTTC
j_call: TRBJ2-1; d_call: -; v_call: TRBV5-6; clone_size: -; cdr3_aa: CASSPDLQVYNEQFF; cdr3_nt: TGTGCCAGCAGCCCGGACCTGCAGGTCTACAATGAGCAGTTCTTC
j_call: TRBJ2-7; d_call: -; v_call: TRBV10-1; clone_size: few; cdr3_aa: CASSGGDEQYF; cdr3_nt: TGCGCCAGCAGTGGAGGGGACGAGCAGTACTTC
j_call: TRBJ2-5; d_call: -; v_call: TRBV27; clone_size: -; cdr3_aa: CASSLSTGYQETQYF; cdr3_nt: TGTGCCAGCAGTCTTTCGACAGGTTACCAAGAGACCCAGTACTTC
j_call: TRBJ1-5; d_call: -; v_call: TRBV7-9; clone_size: -; cdr3_aa: CATSAPAANQPQHF; cdr3_nt: TGTGCCACCTCGGCACCGGCTGCGAATCAGCCCCAGCATTTT
j_call: TRBJ2-3; d_call: -; v_call: TRBV9; clone_size: few; cdr3_aa: CASSEPGGEPTDTQYF; cdr3_nt: TGTGCCAGCAGCGAGCCAGGAGGGGAGCCCACAGATACGCAGTATTTT
j_call: TRBJ2-7; d_call: TRBD1; v_call: TRBV5-1; clone_size: few; cdr3_aa: CASSLIGRGYEQYF; cdr3_nt: TGCGCCAGCAGCTTGATCGGCAGGGGGTACGAGCAGTACTTC
j_call: TRBJ1-6; d_call: TRBD1; v_call: TRBV7-9; clone_size: few; cdr3_aa: CASSIRDRGNSPLHF; cdr3_nt: TGTGCCAGCAGCATCCGGGACAGGGGTAATTCACCCCTCCACTTT
j_call: TRBJ2-7; d_call: -; v_call: TRBV5-5; clone_size: -; cdr3_aa: CASSLEAGTSEQYF; cdr3_nt: TGTGCCAGCAGCTTGGAGGCAGGGACCAGCGAGCAGTACTTC
j_call: TRBJ2-1; d_call: -; v_call: TRBV12-3/TRBV12-4; clone_size: many; cdr3_aa: CASSPRLNEQFF; cdr3_nt: TGTGCCAGCAGTCCCCGACTAAATGAGCAGTTCTTC
j_call: TRBJ1-2; d_call: TRBD1; v_call: TRBV7-2; clone_size: many; cdr3_aa: CASSLGQGAYGYTF; cdr3_nt: TGTGCCAGCAGCTTAGGACAGGGGGCATATGGCTACACCTTC
j_call: TRBJ2-3; d_call: -; v_call: TRBV20-1; clone_size: -; cdr3_aa: CSARGLVDGTDTQYF; cdr3_nt: TGCAGTGCTAGAGGGCTGGTGGACGGCACAGATACGCAGTATTTT
j_call: TRBJ2-7; d_call: TRBD2; v_call: TRBV6-2/TRBV6-3; clone_size: -; cdr3_aa: CASSWGLSGGAREQYF; cdr3_nt: TGTGCCAGCAGTTGGGGATTGAGCGGGGGGGCCCGCGAGCAGTACTTC
j_call: TRBJ1-5; d_call: TRBD1; v_call: TRBV7-6; clone_size: many; cdr3_aa: CASSFRSLSLHRGFEPQHF; cdr3_nt: TGTGCCAGCAGTTTTCGGTCTCTTTCCCTCCACAGGGGTTTTGAGCCCCAGCATTTT
j_call: TRBJ2-5; d_call: -; v_call: TRBV7-6; clone_size: many; cdr3_aa: CASSLVSSETQYF; cdr3_nt: TGTGCCAGCAGCTTAGTCTCTAGCGAGACCCAGTACTTC
j_call: TRBJ1-2; d_call: -; v_call: TRBV11-2; clone_size: few; cdr3_aa: CASSLLRAGYGYTF; cdr3_nt: TGTGCCAGCAGCTTACTCCGGGCTGGCTATGGCTACACCTTC
j_call: TRBJ1-2; d_call: -; v_call: TRBV18; clone_size: -; cdr3_aa: CASSPNAESAVTF; cdr3_nt: TGTGCCAGCTCACCAAACGCAGAATCGGCAGTCACCTTC
j_call: TRBJ1-5; d_call: -; v_call: TRBV19; clone_size: -; cdr3_aa: CASSIQGGGSNQPQHF; cdr3_nt: TGTGCCAGTAGTATACAGGGCGGTGGAAGCAATCAGCCCCAGCATTTT
j_call: TRBJ2-7; d_call: -; v_call: TRBV7-8; clone_size: few; cdr3_aa: CASKPSRFTYEQYF; cdr3_nt: TGTGCCAGCAAGCCGAGCCGGTTCACCTACGAGCAGTACTTC
j_call: TRBJ2-3; d_call: -; v_call: TRBV15; clone_size: -; cdr3_aa: CATSMGKTSTDTQYF; cdr3_nt: TGTGCCACCAGCATGGGGAAAACTAGCACAGATACGCAGTATTTT
j_call: TRBJ2-7; d_call: -; v_call: TRBV29-1; clone_size: few; cdr3_aa: CSVEVPEKSSYEQYF; cdr3_nt: TGCAGCGTTGAAGTCCCAGAAAAGAGCTCCTACGAGCAGTACTTC
j_call: TRBJ2-7; d_call: TRBD1; v_call: TRBV5-4; clone_size: few; cdr3_aa: CASSVYRGTSSYEQYF; cdr3_nt: TGTGCCAGCAGCGTGTACAGGGGGACGAGCTCCTACGAGCAGTACTTC
j_call: TRBJ2-1; d_call: TRBD1; v_call: TRBV14; clone_size: few; cdr3_aa: CASSQTGGPEQFF; cdr3_nt: TGTGCCAGCAGCCAGACAGGGGGTCCTGAGCAGTTCTTC
j_call: TRBJ1-5; d_call: -; v_call: TRBV2; clone_size: few; cdr3_aa: CASSEEGLSNQPQHF; cdr3_nt: TGTGCCAGCAGTGAGGAGGGACTTAGTAATCAGCCCCAGCATTTT
j_call: TRBJ2-3; d_call: -; v_call: TRBV7-2; clone_size: many; cdr3_aa: CASSQTGPDTQYF; cdr3_nt: TGTGCCAGCAGCCAGACCGGGCCCGATACGCAGTATTTT
j_call: TRBJ1-2; d_call: -; v_call: TRBV28; clone_size: many; cdr3_aa: CASSFLDYGYTF; cdr3_nt: TGTGCCAGCAGTTTTCTGGACTATGGCTACACCTTC